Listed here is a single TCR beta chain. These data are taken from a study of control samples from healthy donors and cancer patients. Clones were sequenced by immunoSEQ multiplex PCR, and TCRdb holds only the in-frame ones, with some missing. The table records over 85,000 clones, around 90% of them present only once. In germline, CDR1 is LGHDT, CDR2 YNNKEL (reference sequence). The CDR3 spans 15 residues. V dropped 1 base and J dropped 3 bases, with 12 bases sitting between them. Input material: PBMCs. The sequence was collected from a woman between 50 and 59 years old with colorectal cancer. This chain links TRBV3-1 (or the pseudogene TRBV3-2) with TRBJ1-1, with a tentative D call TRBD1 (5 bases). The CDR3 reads CASSQGGQGYTEAFF. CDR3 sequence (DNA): TGTGCCAGCAGCCAAGGGGGTCAGGGCTACACTGAAGCTTTCTTT.